This is a list of T cell receptor beta chains from one sample in a study of T cell responses to AZD1222 COVID-19 vaccine. This table comes from immunoSEQ multiplex PCR, and its TCRdb copy is limited to in-frame clones, with some not included. In the table there are some 150,000 clones, about 86% of which are singletons. Sequenced material: peripheral blood, taken 28 days after the second AZD1222 dose. These TCRs come from an adult who received the AZD1222 COVID-19 vaccine. Each CDR3 is given with its conserved first and last residue. Each record gives: D gene, clone size, V gene, J gene, CDR3 DNA, CDR3 protein. D genes are given only for firm matches. The size entry is marked missing in some rows and otherwise reads once, few, many or a size class.

D gene: NA
clone size: few
V gene: TRBV7-9
J gene: TRBJ2-3
CDR3 DNA: TGTGCCAGCAGCTTAGAGGCAGATACGCAGTATTTT
CDR3 protein: CASSLEADTQYF

D gene: NA
clone size: NA
V gene: TRBV6-5
J gene: TRBJ2-2
CDR3 DNA: TGTGCCAGCAGGGTTAGCCCCGGGGAGCTGTTTTTT
CDR3 protein: CASRVSPGELFF

D gene: TRBD2
clone size: NA
V gene: TRBV24-1
J gene: TRBJ2-1
CDR3 DNA: TGTGCCACCAGTTCGACGGGAGGCCGTTACAATGAGCAGTTCTTC
CDR3 protein: CATSSTGGRYNEQFF

D gene: NA
clone size: NA
V gene: TRBV6-1
J gene: TRBJ1-4
CDR3 DNA: TGTGCCAGCAGTGAGCGCGGGGATAATGAAAAACTGTTTTTT
CDR3 protein: CASSERGDNEKLFF

D gene: TRBD2
clone size: NA
V gene: TRBV27
J gene: TRBJ2-7
CDR3 DNA: TGTGCCAGCAGTTTACGCGGGGGGGCCTACGAGCAGTACTTC
CDR3 protein: CASSLRGGAYEQYF

D gene: TRBD1
clone size: NA
V gene: TRBV30
J gene: TRBJ1-3
CDR3 DNA: TGTGCCTGGAGAGAACAGGGGACGGGTGGAAACACCATATATTTT
CDR3 protein: CAWREQGTGGNTIYF

D gene: NA
clone size: NA
V gene: TRBV27
J gene: TRBJ1-6
CDR3 DNA: TGTGCCAGCTGGAGGACAGCTCATAATTCACCCCTCCACTTT
CDR3 protein: CASWRTAHNSPLHF

D gene: TRBD2
clone size: NA
V gene: TRBV7-2
J gene: TRBJ2-1
CDR3 DNA: TGTGCCAGCAGCCGGAGGACTAGCGACCTCCTCTACAATGAGCAGTTCTTC
CDR3 protein: CASSRRTSDLLYNEQFF

D gene: NA
clone size: NA
V gene: TRBV18
J gene: TRBJ1-4
CDR3 DNA: TGTGCCAGCTCACCACGGTCAACTAATGAAAAACTGTTTTTT
CDR3 protein: CASSPRSTNEKLFF

D gene: NA
clone size: NA
V gene: TRBV3-1/TRBV3-2
J gene: TRBJ1-4
CDR3 DNA: TGTGCCAGCAGCCCTCTCTGGGGGCAGGGAGAAAAACTGTTTTTT
CDR3 protein: CASSPLWGQGEKLFF

D gene: NA
clone size: once
V gene: TRBV21-1
J gene: TRBJ1-2
CDR3 DNA: TGTGCCAGCAGCAAAGGAGCAAAACGCCGGGACAGGGGTGGCTACACCTTC
CDR3 protein: CASSKGAKRRDRGGYTF

D gene: NA
clone size: NA
V gene: TRBV10-2
J gene: TRBJ2-1
CDR3 DNA: TGCGCGACGGGTTCCGGCATCTCCTACAATGAGCAGTTCTTC
CDR3 protein: CATGSGISYNEQFF

D gene: NA
clone size: NA
V gene: TRBV6-5
J gene: TRBJ1-5
CDR3 DNA: TGTGCCAGCAGTTACTCCAGGTATAGCAATCAGCCCCAGCATTTT
CDR3 protein: CASSYSRYSNQPQHF

D gene: NA
clone size: once
V gene: TRBV24-1
J gene: TRBJ1-1
CDR3 DNA: TGTGCCACCAGTGATTTGCAACCCGGACCCACTGAAGCTTTCTTT
CDR3 protein: CATSDLQPGPTEAFF

D gene: NA
clone size: NA
V gene: TRBV30
J gene: TRBJ1-2
CDR3 DNA: TGTGCCTGGAGACCCTCGGGAGCCGGGGCGGGCTATGGCTACACCTTC
CDR3 protein: CAWRPSGAGAGYGYTF

D gene: TRBD1
clone size: NA
V gene: TRBV7-2
J gene: TRBJ1-2
CDR3 DNA: TGTGCCAGCAGCTCCGGACAGGGTGGGGGCTATGGCTACACCTTC
CDR3 protein: CASSSGQGGGYGYTF

D gene: TRBD1
clone size: NA
V gene: TRBV19
J gene: TRBJ2-7
CDR3 DNA: TGTGCCAGTCCCCAGGGGCATTGTGGGGACAGGGGTTTATACGAGCAGTACTTC
CDR3 protein: CASPQGHCGDRGLYEQYF

D gene: NA
clone size: NA
V gene: TRBV19
J gene: TRBJ1-4
CDR3 DNA: TGTGCCAGTAGTATATACACGTTGGGGGAAGCAACTAATGAAAAACTGTTTTTT
CDR3 protein: CASSIYTLGEATNEKLFF

D gene: NA
clone size: NA
V gene: TRBV5-1
J gene: TRBJ1-5
CDR3 DNA: TGCGCCAGCAGCCTGGACCAGAGCAATCAGCCCCAGCATTTT
CDR3 protein: CASSLDQSNQPQHF

D gene: TRBD1
clone size: few
V gene: TRBV27
J gene: TRBJ2-5
CDR3 DNA: TGTGCCAGCAGTCTCACGACAGGGGATTGGGAGACCCAGTACTTC
CDR3 protein: CASSLTTGDWETQYF

D gene: TRBD2
clone size: NA
V gene: TRBV6-6
J gene: TRBJ2-4
CDR3 DNA: TGTGCCAGCGGTGCAAGTGGGGGGGGAAACATTCAGTACTTC
CDR3 protein: CASGASGGGNIQYF

D gene: NA
clone size: NA
V gene: TRBV27
J gene: TRBJ1-1
CDR3 DNA: TGTGCCAGCAGTTTAACCCTGCTTACAATGATGAACACTGAAGCTTTCTTT
CDR3 protein: CASSLTLLTMMNTEAFF

D gene: NA
clone size: NA
V gene: TRBV19
J gene: TRBJ1-1
CDR3 DNA: TGTGCCAGTAGTACCACTCTAAAGACTGAAGCTTTCTTT
CDR3 protein: CASSTTLKTEAFF

D gene: TRBD1
clone size: NA
V gene: TRBV5-1
J gene: TRBJ1-4
CDR3 DNA: TGCGCCAGCAGCTTGCTACCGGGACAGGGGAATGAAAAACTGTTTTTT
CDR3 protein: CASSLLPGQGNEKLFF

D gene: NA
clone size: few
V gene: TRBV5-4
J gene: TRBJ2-7
CDR3 DNA: TGTGCCAGCAGCTTGGGAGACACGACCTACGAGCAGTACTTC
CDR3 protein: CASSLGDTTYEQYF

D gene: NA
clone size: NA
V gene: TRBV28
J gene: TRBJ1-6
CDR3 DNA: TGTGCCAGCAGTTCGGCCCAGGGGAGCAATAATTCACCCCTCCACTTT
CDR3 protein: CASSSAQGSNNSPLHF

D gene: TRBD2
clone size: NA
V gene: TRBV27
J gene: TRBJ2-1
CDR3 DNA: TGTGCCAGCAGTACTAGCGTTAATGAGCAGTTCTTC
CDR3 protein: CASSTSVNEQFF

D gene: NA
clone size: NA
V gene: TRBV12-3/TRBV12-4
J gene: TRBJ1-5
CDR3 DNA: TGTGCCAGCAGTGCCGGTAGCAATCAGCCCCAGCATTTT
CDR3 protein: CASSAGSNQPQHF